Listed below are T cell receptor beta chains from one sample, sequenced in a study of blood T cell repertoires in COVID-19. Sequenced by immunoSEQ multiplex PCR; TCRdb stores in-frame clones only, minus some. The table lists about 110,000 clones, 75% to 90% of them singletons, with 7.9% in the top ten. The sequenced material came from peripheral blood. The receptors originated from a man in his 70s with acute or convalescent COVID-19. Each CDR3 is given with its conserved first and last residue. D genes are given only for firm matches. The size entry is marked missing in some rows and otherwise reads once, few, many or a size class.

CDR3 protein: CASTGAGGPSDTQYF; CDR3 DNA: TGTGCCAGCACTGGCGCGGGAGGGCCTTCAGATACGCAGTATTTT; V gene: TRBV28; J gene: TRBJ2-3; clone size: -; D gene: TRBD2
CDR3 protein: CASSRPGRTGNTIYF; CDR3 DNA: TGTGCCAGTAGTCGCCCAGGGCGTACTGGAAACACCATATATTTT; V gene: TRBV19; J gene: TRBJ1-3; clone size: -; D gene: -
CDR3 protein: CAISESVVRTEAFF; CDR3 DNA: TGTGCCATCAGTGAGTCGGTAGTGCGGACTGAAGCTTTCTTT; V gene: TRBV10-3; J gene: TRBJ1-1; clone size: -; D gene: -
CDR3 protein: CASSVVGQGGEQYF; CDR3 DNA: TGTGCCAGCAGCGTAGTGGGACAGGGTGGCGAGCAGTACTTC; V gene: TRBV9; J gene: TRBJ2-7; clone size: -; D gene: TRBD1
CDR3 protein: CASSADTYTEAFF; CDR3 DNA: TGTGCCAGCAGCGCGGACACCTACACTGAAGCTTTCTTT; V gene: TRBV28; J gene: TRBJ1-1; clone size: -; D gene: -
CDR3 protein: CASSLRDRRGLGANVLTF; CDR3 DNA: TGTGCCAGCAGCTTAAGGGACAGGAGAGGGCTTGGGGCCAACGTCCTGACTTTC; V gene: TRBV7-8; J gene: TRBJ2-6; clone size: -; D gene: TRBD1
CDR3 protein: CASSQQADYEQYF; CDR3 DNA: TGTGCCAGCAGCCAACAAGCGGATTACGAGCAGTACTTC; V gene: TRBV4-2; J gene: TRBJ2-7; clone size: -; D gene: -
CDR3 protein: CASSLRYGLADFYQETQYF; CDR3 DNA: TGTGCCAGCAGCTTAAGATATGGACTAGCGGATTTTTACCAAGAGACCCAGTACTTC; V gene: TRBV5-8; J gene: TRBJ2-5; clone size: -; D gene: TRBD2
CDR3 protein: CASSLMGTRFYNEQFF; CDR3 DNA: TGTGCCAGCAGTTTAATGGGTACTAGGTTTTACAATGAGCAGTTCTTC; V gene: TRBV28; J gene: TRBJ2-1; clone size: -; D gene: -
CDR3 protein: CASSFLSGGVYEQYF; CDR3 DNA: TGTGCCAGCAGCTTTCTCAGCGGGGGGGTATACGAGCAGTACTTC; V gene: TRBV5-6; J gene: TRBJ2-7; clone size: once; D gene: TRBD2
CDR3 protein: CASSLARNTGELFF; CDR3 DNA: TGTGCCAGCAGCTTAGCCCGGAACACCGGGGAGCTGTTTTTT; V gene: TRBV7-9; J gene: TRBJ2-2; clone size: -; D gene: -
CDR3 protein: CASLREVRYEQYF; CDR3 DNA: TGTGCCAGCCTCAGAGAAGTCAGGTACGAGCAGTACTTC; V gene: TRBV2; J gene: TRBJ2-7; clone size: -; D gene: -
CDR3 protein: CASSARTGGSDNSPLHF; CDR3 DNA: TGTGCCAGCAGCGCCCGGACAGGGGGGAGTGATAATTCACCCCTCCACTTT; V gene: TRBV9; J gene: TRBJ1-6; clone size: -; D gene: TRBD1
CDR3 protein: CAISFGQGAYTF; CDR3 DNA: TGTGCCATCAGTTTCGGACAGGGGGCCTACACCTTC; V gene: TRBV10-3; J gene: TRBJ1-2; clone size: -; D gene: TRBD1
CDR3 protein: CASRTSGRAFGEQYF; CDR3 DNA: TGTGCCAGCCGGACTAGCGGGAGGGCATTTGGCGAGCAGTACTTC; V gene: TRBV6-5; J gene: TRBJ2-7; clone size: -; D gene: TRBD2
CDR3 protein: CASSLYSGGKYNEQFF; CDR3 DNA: TGTGCCAGCAGCTTGTACAGCGGGGGGAAATACAATGAGCAGTTCTTC; V gene: TRBV5-4; J gene: TRBJ2-1; clone size: -; D gene: TRBD2
CDR3 protein: CASSSQGAYGYTF; CDR3 DNA: TGTGCCAGCAGCTCCCAGGGGGCCTATGGCTACACCTTC; V gene: TRBV2; J gene: TRBJ1-2; clone size: -; D gene: TRBD1
CDR3 protein: CASSYSGPGGPNEQFF; CDR3 DNA: TGTGCCAGCAGTTACTCGGGACCGGGGGGCCCAAATGAGCAGTTCTTC; V gene: TRBV6-5; J gene: TRBJ2-1; clone size: -; D gene: -
CDR3 protein: CASSSTGVEVLGYTF; CDR3 DNA: TGTGCCAGCAGCTCGACAGGGGTTGAGGTACTTGGCTACACCTTC; V gene: TRBV5-6; J gene: TRBJ1-2; clone size: -; D gene: TRBD1
CDR3 protein: CASSSPTSSYNEQFF; CDR3 DNA: TGTGCCAGCAGTTCCCCGACTAGCTCCTACAATGAGCAGTTCTTC; V gene: TRBV28; J gene: TRBJ2-1; clone size: few; D gene: -
CDR3 protein: CASSETSGRASEQFF; CDR3 DNA: TGTGCCAGCAGTGAAACTAGCGGGAGGGCCTCTGAGCAGTTCTTC; V gene: TRBV2; J gene: TRBJ2-1; clone size: -; D gene: TRBD2
CDR3 protein: CASRDRGGNEQYF; CDR3 DNA: TGTGCCAGCAGGGACAGGGGCGGGAACGAGCAGTACTTC; V gene: TRBV12-3/TRBV12-4; J gene: TRBJ2-7; clone size: -; D gene: TRBD1
CDR3 protein: CASSPSGAVRKLFF; CDR3 DNA: TGTGCCAGCAGTCCTAGCGGGGCGGTTCGAAAACTGTTTTTT; V gene: TRBV27; J gene: TRBJ1-4; clone size: -; D gene: -
CDR3 protein: CASTAPASGRGETQYF; CDR3 DNA: TGTGCCAGCACCGCCCCGGCTAGCGGGAGAGGGGAGACCCAGTACTTC; V gene: TRBV7-8; J gene: TRBJ2-5; clone size: -; D gene: TRBD2
CDR3 protein: CASSGRGGEKLFF; CDR3 DNA: TGTGCCAGCAGCGGCAGGGGTGGGGAAAAACTGTTTTTT; V gene: TRBV7-2; J gene: TRBJ1-4; clone size: -; D gene: -
CDR3 protein: CASSQKGGRGPIYSNQPQHF; CDR3 DNA: TGCGCCAGCAGTCAAAAAGGTGGCAGGGGACCTATTTATAGCAATCAGCCCCAGCATTTT; V gene: TRBV23-1; J gene: TRBJ1-5; clone size: -; D gene: -
CDR3 protein: CASRQEHYEQYF; CDR3 DNA: TGTGCCAGCAGACAGGAACACTACGAGCAGTACTTC; V gene: TRBV6-6; J gene: TRBJ2-7; clone size: few; D gene: -
CDR3 protein: CASTFLGQGRSYEQYF; CDR3 DNA: TGCGCCAGCACTTTCCTCGGACAGGGAAGATCTTACGAGCAGTACTTC; V gene: TRBV10-2; J gene: TRBJ2-7; clone size: -; D gene: TRBD1
CDR3 protein: CASSPLLGQGEGAFF; CDR3 DNA: TGTGCCAGCAGTCCGCTGTTGGGACAGGGGGAAGGAGCTTTCTTT; V gene: TRBV7-9; J gene: TRBJ1-1; clone size: once; D gene: TRBD1
CDR3 protein: CASSLGGTANTGELFF; CDR3 DNA: TGCGCCAGCAGCTTGGGCGGGACAGCGAACACCGGGGAGCTGTTTTTT; V gene: TRBV5-1; J gene: TRBJ2-2; clone size: -; D gene: -
CDR3 protein: CASSQELGLTDTQYF; CDR3 DNA: TGTGCCAGCAGCCAAGAGCTGGGGCTCACAGATACGCAGTATTTT; V gene: TRBV3-1/TRBV3-2; J gene: TRBJ2-3; clone size: -; D gene: -
CDR3 protein: CASSLAAVAGARYEQYF; CDR3 DNA: TGCGCCAGCAGCTTGGCCGCGGTGGCGGGAGCCCGGTACGAGCAGTACTTC; V gene: TRBV5-1; J gene: TRBJ2-7; clone size: -; D gene: TRBD2
CDR3 protein: CAIGGGRSNYGYTF; CDR3 DNA: TGTGCCATTGGGGGGGGAAGGTCGAACTATGGCTACACCTTC; V gene: TRBV6-5; J gene: TRBJ1-2; clone size: -; D gene: -
CDR3 protein: CASSPGGQETQYF; CDR3 DNA: TGTGCCAGCAGTCCCGGGGGCCAAGAGACCCAGTACTTC; V gene: TRBV28; J gene: TRBJ2-5; clone size: -; D gene: -
CDR3 protein: CASSNQGAGTGELFF; CDR3 DNA: TGTGCCAGCAGTAATCAGGGGGCTGGCACCGGGGAGCTGTTTTTT; V gene: TRBV7-9; J gene: TRBJ2-2; clone size: -; D gene: TRBD1
CDR3 protein: CASSQESRVYGYTF; CDR3 DNA: TGTGCCAGCAGCCAAGAATCCAGGGTCTATGGCTACACCTTC; V gene: TRBV3-1/TRBV3-2; J gene: TRBJ1-2; clone size: -; D gene: -
CDR3 protein: CASSQDRGSQFF; CDR3 DNA: TGCGCCAGCAGCCAAGATCGGGGTTCGCAGTTCTTC; V gene: TRBV4-1; J gene: TRBJ2-1; clone size: -; D gene: -
CDR3 protein: CASSPPMGDYEQYF; CDR3 DNA: TGCGCCAGCAGCCCCCCGATGGGAGACTACGAGCAGTACTTC; V gene: TRBV5-1; J gene: TRBJ2-7; clone size: -; D gene: -
CDR3 protein: CASSVGSGMNTEAFF; CDR3 DNA: TGTGCCAGCAGCGTAGGATCAGGGATGAACACTGAAGCTTTCTTT; V gene: TRBV9; J gene: TRBJ1-1; clone size: -; D gene: -
CDR3 protein: CASSEGAYEQYF; CDR3 DNA: TGTGCCAGCAGTGAGGGAGCCTACGAGCAGTACTTC; V gene: TRBV6-1; J gene: TRBJ2-7; clone size: -; D gene: -
CDR3 protein: CASSQGAGNQPQHF; CDR3 DNA: TGTGCCAGCAGCCAAGGGGCAGGCAATCAGCCCCAGCATTTT; V gene: TRBV3-1/TRBV3-2; J gene: TRBJ1-5; clone size: -; D gene: -
CDR3 protein: CASSVATGGDYGYTF; CDR3 DNA: TGTGCCAGCAGCGTAGCGACAGGGGGTGACTATGGCTACACCTTC; V gene: TRBV9; J gene: TRBJ1-2; clone size: -; D gene: TRBD1
CDR3 protein: CASRSTGGPNTEAFF; CDR3 DNA: TGTGCCAGCAGGTCGACAGGGGGCCCGAACACTGAAGCTTTCTTT; V gene: TRBV28; J gene: TRBJ1-1; clone size: -; D gene: TRBD1
CDR3 protein: CASSETGLAVETQYF; CDR3 DNA: TGTGCCAGCAGTGAGACGGGACTAGCGGTAGAGACCCAGTACTTC; V gene: TRBV6-1; J gene: TRBJ2-5; clone size: -; D gene: TRBD2
CDR3 protein: CASSPRGQPEKLFF; CDR3 DNA: TGTGCCAGCAGCCCCCGGGGACAGCCCGAAAAACTGTTTTTT; V gene: TRBV7-8; J gene: TRBJ1-4; clone size: -; D gene: TRBD1
CDR3 protein: CASSVGAGNTEAFF; CDR3 DNA: TGTGCCAGCAGCGTAGGAGCAGGGAACACTGAAGCTTTCTTT; V gene: TRBV9; J gene: TRBJ1-1; clone size: many; D gene: -
CDR3 protein: CASSQQGRGNQPQHF; CDR3 DNA: TGTGCCAGCAGTCAACAGGGCCGGGGCAATCAGCCCCAGCATTTT; V gene: TRBV2; J gene: TRBJ1-5; clone size: once; D gene: -
CDR3 protein: CASSSGPGQGIGGYTF; CDR3 DNA: TGTGCCAGTAGTTCCGGCCCGGGACAGGGCATTGGGGGCTACACCTTC; V gene: TRBV19; J gene: TRBJ1-2; clone size: -; D gene: TRBD1
CDR3 protein: CASSDASGRVAGELFF; CDR3 DNA: TGTGCCAGCAGCGACGCTAGCGGGAGGGTCGCCGGGGAGCTGTTTTTT; V gene: TRBV7-2; J gene: TRBJ2-2; clone size: -; D gene: TRBD2
CDR3 protein: CSVEDREYQETQYF; CDR3 DNA: TGCAGCGTTGAGGACAGGGAGTACCAAGAGACCCAGTACTTC; V gene: TRBV29-1; J gene: TRBJ2-5; clone size: -; D gene: TRBD1
CDR3 protein: CASSYSQGRNQPQHF; CDR3 DNA: TGTGCCAGCAGTTACTCTCAGGGGCGCAATCAGCCCCAGCATTTT; V gene: TRBV6-6; J gene: TRBJ1-5; clone size: -; D gene: -
CDR3 protein: CASSLAGSDQPQHF; CDR3 DNA: TGTGCCAGCAGCTTGGCAGGTTCGGATCAGCCCCAGCATTTT; V gene: TRBV5-4; J gene: TRBJ1-5; clone size: -; D gene: -
CDR3 protein: CGVGGRSYGYTF; CDR3 DNA: TGTGGCGTCGGGGGTAGGAGCTATGGCTACACCTTC; V gene: TRBV30; J gene: TRBJ1-2; clone size: -; D gene: -
CDR3 protein: CASSLDSGSGANVLTF; CDR3 DNA: TGCGCCAGCAGCTTGGATAGTGGCTCTGGGGCCAACGTCCTGACTTTC; V gene: TRBV5-1; J gene: TRBJ2-6; clone size: -; D gene: -